This T cell receptor beta chain derives from a study of blood T cell repertoires in COVID-19. Trimming cost V 3 bases and J 5 bases; bases outside gene matches: 9. The CDR3 has 16 residues. Germline-derived CDR1 and CDR2 are LNHDA and SQIVND (reference sequence). Source study methods: How many nucleated cells were present was estimated from reference gene primer amplification. Sequenced by immunoSEQ multiplex PCR; TCRdb stores in-frame clones only, minus some. V and J calls and clone size are copied from that table; D and trimming were computed from the DNA. The sample holds about 240,000 clones, over 80% seen once.

The clonotype comes from a woman in her sixties or seventies with active or convalescent COVID-19. Sequenced material: peripheral blood. V is TRBV19 and J is TRBJ2-5; 10 nucleotides match TRBD2. CDR3 protein: CASSIPSGGSGETQYF. CDR3 DNA sequence: TGTGCCAGTAGTATTCCTAGCGGGGGCTCAGGGGAGACCCAGTACTTC.